A selection of T cell receptor beta chains follows, all from one sample in a study of vaccination effects on CD4 cells after COVID-19. Sequencing used immunoSEQ multiplex PCR; TCRdb keeps in-frame clones, though not all of them. The profile shows 45,000 to 55,000 clones, around 70% of them singletons. No antigens are known for them. The sequencing here drew on CD4+ T cells from PBMCs cultured without peptide, taken after COVID-19 vaccination. The receptor source for this set is a human donor who received a COVID-19 vaccine. Both conserved end residues are part of each CDR3. The D gene is left open where the match is weak. Clone size appears in some rows only: once, few, many, or a class for an expanded clone.

j_call d_call clone_size v_call cdr3_aa cdr3_nt
TRBJ2-7 TRBD1 few TRBV7-2 CASSHPGTGIYEQYF TGTGCCAGCAGCCACCCCGGGACAGGGATCTACGAGCAGTACTTC
TRBJ1-2 . . TRBV19 CASRQGRVYGYTF TGTGCCAGTAGACAGGGTAGGGTCTATGGCTACACCTTC
TRBJ2-3 . . TRBV2 CASSDQGRTDTQYF TGTGCCAGCAGTGATCAGGGCCGCACAGATACGCAGTATTTT
TRBJ2-5 . . TRBV7-8 CASSSWRETQYF TGTGCCAGCAGCTCCTGGCGAGAGACCCAGTACTTC
TRBJ2-7 TRBD2 once TRBV20-1 CSASRLAGTSTTYEQYF TGCAGTGCTAGTAGACTAGCGGGAACCTCAACCACCTACGAGCAGTACTTC
TRBJ2-7 TRBD1 . TRBV6-6 CASNRAGTGSYEQYF TGTGCCAGCAACCGTGCCGGGACAGGTTCCTACGAGCAGTACTTC
TRBJ2-5 . . TRBV11-1 CASSLVGGYQETQYF TGTGCCAGCAGCTTAGTTGGGGGGTACCAAGAGACCCAGTACTTC
TRBJ1-1 . . TRBV19 CASSPRLPEAFF TGTGCCAGTAGTCCGCGGCTACCTGAAGCTTTCTTT
TRBJ1-3 . . TRBV10-2 CASSESTAGNTIYF TGCGCCAGCAGTGAGTCGACGGCTGGAAACACCATATATTTT
TRBJ1-6 . . TRBV5-1 CASSSGQPDSPLHF TGCGCCAGCAGCTCCGGACAGCCAGATTCACCCCTCCACTTT
TRBJ1-2 TRBD1 . TRBV4-1 CASSQDGQGSYGYTF TGCGCCAGCAGCCAAGATGGACAGGGTAGCTATGGCTACACCTTC
TRBJ1-1 . . TRBV5-4 CASSPTLNTEAFF TGTGCCAGCAGCCCGACTCTGAACACTGAAGCTTTCTTT
TRBJ2-1 TRBD2 . TRBV19 CASSKGGGSGSYSSYNEQFF TGTGCCAGTAGTAAAGGGGGGGGTAGCGGGAGCTATAGCTCCTACAATGAGCAGTTCTTC
TRBJ2-7 TRBD2 . TRBV5-1 CASSLYAGETYEQYF TGCGCCAGCAGCTTGTACGCGGGGGAAACCTACGAGCAGTACTTC
TRBJ2-7 TRBD1 few TRBV10-2 CASTTGSEQYF TGCGCCAGCACGACAGGGAGCGAGCAGTACTTC
TRBJ2-7 . . TRBV24-1 CATSDTSRSYEQYF TGTGCCACCAGTGATACCAGCCGCTCCTACGAGCAGTACTTC
TRBJ1-6 TRBD1 . TRBV6-5 CASSRDSYNSPLHF TGTGCCAGCAGTAGGGACAGCTATAATTCACCCCTCCACTTT
TRBJ2-2 TRBD1 . TRBV13 CASSWDRGLDRAGRLANTGELFF TGTGCCAGCAGCTGGGACAGGGGCCTAGATCGGGCGGGGCGGCTCGCGAACACCGGGGAGCTGTTTTTT
TRBJ1-2 . . TRBV7-2 CASTGYSGGGYTF TGTGCCAGCACCGGATATTCCGGGGGTGGCTACACCTTC
TRBJ2-7 TRBD1 . TRBV7-8 CASSMGQDSYEQYF TGTGCCAGCAGTATGGGACAGGACTCCTACGAGCAGTACTTC
TRBJ1-5 . few TRBV7-9 CASSQSSSNQPQHF TGTGCCAGCAGCCAATCAAGTAGCAATCAGCCCCAGCATTTT
TRBJ2-1 . few TRBV15 CATSEYNEQFF TGTGCCACCTCTGAGTACAATGAGCAGTTCTTC
TRBJ1-2 TRBD1 . TRBV5-6 CASSPDRVVWKGYTF TGTGCCAGCAGCCCCGACAGGGTAGTGTGGAAGGGCTACACCTTC
TRBJ1-6 . . TRBV4-2 CASSQIRALGSPLHF TGTGCCAGCAGCCAGATCCGGGCCCTTGGTTCACCCCTCCACTTT
TRBJ2-5 . . TRBV7-9 CASSWRQQETQYF TGTGCCAGCAGCTGGCGGCAGCAAGAGACCCAGTACTTC
TRBJ2-7 . . TRBV27 CASSLNPGLNYEQYF TGTGCCAGCAGCCTGAATCCGGGACTGAACTACGAGCAGTACTTC
TRBJ2-2 TRBD1 medium-sized TRBV2 CASGTTTGSTGELFF TGTGCCAGCGGTACCACGACAGGGTCGACCGGGGAGCTGTTTTTT
TRBJ1-1 . once TRBV11-2 CASSFRGADTEAFF TGTGCCAGCAGCTTCAGGGGCGCGGACACTGAAGCTTTCTTT
TRBJ2-7 TRBD1 . TRBV24-1 CATSDPGTGSYEQYF TGTGCCACCAGTGACCCCGGGACAGGGTCCTACGAGCAGTACTTC
TRBJ1-4 . . TRBV6-5 CASTATNEKLFF TGTGCCAGCACTGCAACTAATGAAAAACTGTTTTTT
TRBJ2-7 TRBD2 . TRBV7-8 CASTFREATYEQYF TGTGCCAGCACCTTCCGGGAGGCAACCTACGAGCAGTACTTC
TRBJ1-2 . . TRBV4-1 CASSRSWQEPNYGYTF TGCGCCAGCAGCCGCAGCTGGCAGGAACCTAACTATGGCTACACCTTC
TRBJ2-7 . . TRBV11-2 CASSLTQGLRGYEQYF TGTGCCAGCAGCCTTACCCAGGGACTTCGGGGCTACGAGCAGTACTTC
TRBJ2-1 TRBD2 . TRBV10-3 CAISERLARVNEQFF TGTGCCATCAGTGAGCGACTAGCAAGGGTCAATGAGCAGTTCTTC
TRBJ2-3 TRBD1 . TRBV6-1 CASSEPGQNTDTQYF TGTGCCAGCAGTGAACCGGGACAGAACACAGATACGCAGTATTTT
TRBJ2-5 TRBD2 once TRBV19 CARSRPWTSGGDYSKGPQYF TGTGCCAGGAGCCGCCCCTGGACTAGCGGGGGGGATTACTCCAAAGGCCCCCAGTACTTC
TRBJ2-7 TRBD2 once TRBV29-1 CSVDEGGSSYEQYF TGCAGCGTTGACGAGGGCGGGAGCTCCTACGAGCAGTACTTC